A selection of T cell receptor beta chains follows, all from one sample in a study of T cells after yellow fever vaccination. TCRdb redid the calling of the 5' RACE reads with MiXCR, one entry per CDR3 protein. The sample has more than 450,000 distinct CDR3 sequences; around a fifth are singletons. This specimen was PBMCs, taken approximately 22 days after the first yellow fever vaccination. The receptors derive from a man aged 18 to 35 who received the YFV17D yellow fever vaccine. Both conserved end residues are part of each CDR3. A D gene is named only where the DNA matches it firmly. Where a row states a size, it is once, few, many or the class of an expanded clone; other rows omit it.

clone_size: NA; v_call: TRBV28; cdr3_length: 13; j_call: TRBJ2-1; d_call: NA; cdr3_nt: TGTGCCAGCAGCTGGGGGGCCGTCAAGGAGCAGTTCTTC; cdr3_aa: CASSWGAVKEQFF
clone_size: NA; v_call: TRBV7-3; cdr3_length: 14; j_call: TRBJ1-2; d_call: TRBD1; cdr3_nt: TGTGCCAGCAGCCCTTCGGGACAGAGGGGTGGCTACACCTTC; cdr3_aa: CASSPSGQRGGYTF
clone_size: NA; v_call: TRBV20-1; cdr3_length: 13; j_call: TRBJ1-5; d_call: NA; cdr3_nt: TGCAGTGCGCCCGCAGGCTTTAATCAGCCCCAGCATTTT; cdr3_aa: CSAPAGFNQPQHF
clone_size: few; v_call: TRBV6-1; cdr3_length: 15; j_call: TRBJ1-1; d_call: NA; cdr3_nt: TGTGCCAGCTCAGCTCAGGTTGCCTTTAACACTGAAGCTTTCTTT; cdr3_aa: CASSAQVAFNTEAFF
clone_size: few; v_call: TRBV10-3; cdr3_length: 14; j_call: TRBJ1-1; d_call: TRBD1; cdr3_nt: TGTGCCATCAGTAAGACAGGGTCGCTCACTGAAGCTTTCTTT; cdr3_aa: CAISKTGSLTEAFF
clone_size: NA; v_call: TRBV6-1; cdr3_length: 15; j_call: TRBJ2-5; d_call: TRBD1; cdr3_nt: TGTGCCAGCACGGAAACAGGGGGAAGGTTGGAGACCCAGTACTTC; cdr3_aa: CASTETGGRLETQYF
clone_size: NA; v_call: TRBV7-7; cdr3_length: 17; j_call: TRBJ2-5; d_call: TRBD1; cdr3_nt: TGTGCCAGCAGCTCGACAGGACAGGGGGCGGGCGAGAAGACCCAGTACTTC; cdr3_aa: CASSSTGQGAGEKTQYF
clone_size: NA; v_call: TRBV5-1; cdr3_length: 14; j_call: TRBJ1-1; d_call: NA; cdr3_nt: TGCGCCAGCAGCTTTGGGGGGGGGCTGACTGAAGCTTTCTTT; cdr3_aa: CASSFGGGLTEAFF
clone_size: NA; v_call: TRBV29-1; cdr3_length: 11; j_call: TRBJ2-3; d_call: NA; cdr3_nt: TGCAGCGTTGAGGCCCCCGGAACGCAGTATTTT; cdr3_aa: CSVEAPGTQYF
clone_size: few; v_call: TRBV5-1; cdr3_length: 16; j_call: TRBJ1-1; d_call: TRBD1; cdr3_nt: TGCGCCAGCAGCGTTACCCATAGTCGACAGGGGGCTGAAGCTTTCTTT; cdr3_aa: CASSVTHSRQGAEAFF
clone_size: NA; v_call: TRBV12-3/TRBV12-4; cdr3_length: 14; j_call: TRBJ2-7; d_call: NA; cdr3_nt: TGTGCCAGCAGTTCCGGCAGCCGATCCTACGAGCAGTACTTC; cdr3_aa: CASSSGSRSYEQYF
clone_size: few; v_call: TRBV9; cdr3_length: 13; j_call: TRBJ1-1; d_call: NA; cdr3_nt: TGTGCCAGCAGCGTAGTAGGGGCCACTGAAGCTTTCTTT; cdr3_aa: CASSVVGATEAFF
clone_size: few; v_call: TRBV7-9; cdr3_length: 16; j_call: TRBJ2-2; d_call: NA; cdr3_nt: TGTGCCAGCAGCCCACAACGGGGCGGACGCACCGGGGAGCTGTTTTTT; cdr3_aa: CASSPQRGGRTGELFF
clone_size: few; v_call: TRBV4-3; cdr3_length: 17; j_call: TRBJ2-2; d_call: TRBD2; cdr3_nt: TGCGCCAGCAGCCCGTTGACTAGCGGGGGGGCCCCCGGGGAGCTGTTTTTT; cdr3_aa: CASSPLTSGGAPGELFF
clone_size: NA; v_call: TRBV5-1; cdr3_length: 15; j_call: TRBJ2-1; d_call: NA; cdr3_nt: TGCGCCAGCAGCTTGGGAGTCAGGGTCTACAATGAGCAGTTCTTC; cdr3_aa: CASSLGVRVYNEQFF
clone_size: NA; v_call: TRBV7-2; cdr3_length: 15; j_call: TRBJ1-6; d_call: NA; cdr3_nt: TGTGCCAGCAGCTTAGTACGCCAGGGAAGTTCACCCCTCCACTTT; cdr3_aa: CASSLVRQGSSPLHF
clone_size: NA; v_call: TRBV6-1; cdr3_length: 13; j_call: TRBJ2-2; d_call: NA; cdr3_nt: TGTGCCAGCAGTACAGTAAGGGTGGCGGAGCTGTTTTTT; cdr3_aa: CASSTVRVAELFF
clone_size: NA; v_call: TRBV5-6; cdr3_length: 14; j_call: TRBJ2-7; d_call: NA; cdr3_nt: TGTGCCAGCAGCTTACGAACAGGGATGGGGGAGCAGTACTTC; cdr3_aa: CASSLRTGMGEQYF
clone_size: NA; v_call: TRBV15; cdr3_length: 11; j_call: TRBJ2-1; d_call: NA; cdr3_nt: TGTGCCACCAGCCCCAGCAATGAGCAGTTCTTC; cdr3_aa: CATSPSNEQFF
clone_size: NA; v_call: TRBV10-1; cdr3_length: 13; j_call: TRBJ2-7; d_call: TRBD1; cdr3_nt: TGCGCCAGCAGCCGCGGACAGGGGTTCGAGCAGTACTTC; cdr3_aa: CASSRGQGFEQYF
clone_size: NA; v_call: TRBV10-3; cdr3_length: 16; j_call: TRBJ1-3; d_call: TRBD1; cdr3_nt: TGTGCCATCAGTCCCGGGACAGCCAGATCTGGAAACACCATATATTTT; cdr3_aa: CAISPGTARSGNTIYF
clone_size: few; v_call: TRBV7-2; cdr3_length: 14; j_call: TRBJ2-7; d_call: TRBD1; cdr3_nt: TGTGCCAGCAGCCTCTCCAGGGGGCTATACGAGCAGTACTTC; cdr3_aa: CASSLSRGLYEQYF
clone_size: few; v_call: TRBV7-2; cdr3_length: 12; j_call: TRBJ2-3; d_call: NA; cdr3_nt: TGTGCCAGCAGCTCCGTCCTGGATACGCAGTATTTT; cdr3_aa: CASSSVLDTQYF
clone_size: NA; v_call: TRBV5-1; cdr3_length: 15; j_call: TRBJ2-3; d_call: NA; cdr3_nt: TGCGCCAGCAAGGGCATAGCGAGGTTTATGGATACGCAGTATTTT; cdr3_aa: CASKGIARFMDTQYF
clone_size: NA; v_call: TRBV12-3/TRBV12-4; cdr3_length: 16; j_call: TRBJ2-2; d_call: TRBD2; cdr3_nt: TGTGCCAGCAGTTTACTTAGCGGGGGGCTGGACGGGGAGCTGTTTTTT; cdr3_aa: CASSLLSGGLDGELFF
clone_size: many; v_call: TRBV7-7; cdr3_length: 14; j_call: TRBJ1-4; d_call: TRBD1; cdr3_nt: TGTGCTAGCAGCTTGACGACAGGGGGTCCGAAACTGTTTTTT; cdr3_aa: CASSLTTGGPKLFF
clone_size: few; v_call: TRBV10-2; cdr3_length: 12; j_call: TRBJ2-1; d_call: TRBD1; cdr3_nt: TGCGCCGTAGGACAGGGATGGAATGAGCAGTTCTTC; cdr3_aa: CAVGQGWNEQFF
clone_size: NA; v_call: TRBV5-6; cdr3_length: 15; j_call: TRBJ1-4; d_call: NA; cdr3_nt: TGTGCCAGCAGCTTGGTCGGGTCGGATCGCGAAAAACTGTTTTTT; cdr3_aa: CASSLVGSDREKLFF
clone_size: few; v_call: TRBV5-4; cdr3_length: 13; j_call: TRBJ2-7; d_call: TRBD2; cdr3_nt: TGTGCCAGCGGGGGGGGTTTATCCTACGAGCAGTACTTC; cdr3_aa: CASGGGLSYEQYF
clone_size: NA; v_call: TRBV20-1; cdr3_length: 12; j_call: TRBJ1-2; d_call: NA; cdr3_nt: TGCAGTGGGACAGAAGCTAACTATGGCTACACCTTC; cdr3_aa: CSGTEANYGYTF
clone_size: few; v_call: TRBV5-1; cdr3_length: 16; j_call: TRBJ2-6; d_call: NA; cdr3_nt: TGCGCCAGCAGCTCGATGGACAGCTCTGGGGCCAACGTCCTGACTTTC; cdr3_aa: CASSSMDSSGANVLTF
clone_size: few; v_call: TRBV20-1; cdr3_length: 15; j_call: TRBJ1-4; d_call: NA; cdr3_nt: TGCAGTGCTAGAGATCCAGGAACAGGCAATGAAAAACTGTTTTTT; cdr3_aa: CSARDPGTGNEKLFF
clone_size: NA; v_call: TRBV29-1; cdr3_length: 14; j_call: TRBJ2-1; d_call: TRBD2; cdr3_nt: TGCAGCGTGTCCGCGGGGGGCTTCTACAATGAGCAGTTCTTC; cdr3_aa: CSVSAGGFYNEQFF
clone_size: many; v_call: TRBV12-3/TRBV12-4; cdr3_length: 11; j_call: TRBJ1-4; d_call: NA; cdr3_nt: TGTGCCAGCACAGGGAACGAAAAACTGTTTTTT; cdr3_aa: CASTGNEKLFF
clone_size: few; v_call: TRBV7-2; cdr3_length: 15; j_call: TRBJ1-2; d_call: NA; cdr3_nt: TGTGCCACCCGGTCGGGGGTGAGACCTAACTATGGCTACACCTTC; cdr3_aa: CATRSGVRPNYGYTF
clone_size: few; v_call: TRBV11-2; cdr3_length: 13; j_call: TRBJ2-3; d_call: NA; cdr3_nt: TGTGCCAGCCAGGGTGGAAACACAGATACGCAGTATTTT; cdr3_aa: CASQGGNTDTQYF
clone_size: once; v_call: TRBV19; cdr3_length: 14; j_call: TRBJ2-7; d_call: NA; cdr3_nt: TGTGCCAGTAGTCCTCGGGGTAGGTTTGACGAGCAGTACTTC; cdr3_aa: CASSPRGRFDEQYF
clone_size: few; v_call: TRBV7-9; cdr3_length: 17; j_call: TRBJ1-4; d_call: TRBD1; cdr3_nt: TGTGCCAGCAGCTTAATGGAAGGGGGCTGGGATAATGAAAAACTGTTTTTT; cdr3_aa: CASSLMEGGWDNEKLFF
clone_size: NA; v_call: TRBV7-2; cdr3_length: 16; j_call: TRBJ2-5; d_call: NA; cdr3_nt: TGTGCCAGCAGCCCGGTGGGGCAGGGCCTTTGGGAGACCCAGTACTTC; cdr3_aa: CASSPVGQGLWETQYF
clone_size: NA; v_call: TRBV5-4; cdr3_length: 14; j_call: TRBJ2-3; d_call: TRBD2; cdr3_nt: TGTGCCAGCAGTAATGGACTAGCGAGAGATACGCAGTATTTT; cdr3_aa: CASSNGLARDTQYF
clone_size: NA; v_call: TRBV5-6; cdr3_length: 16; j_call: TRBJ1-2; d_call: TRBD1; cdr3_nt: TGTGCCAGCACCTGGGGGACAGCGAGAGCTAACTATGGCTACACCTTC; cdr3_aa: CASTWGTARANYGYTF
clone_size: few; v_call: TRBV5-1; cdr3_length: 14; j_call: TRBJ2-1; d_call: NA; cdr3_nt: TGCGCCAGCAGCTCAGAGTACTCCTACAATGAGCAGTTCTTC; cdr3_aa: CASSSEYSYNEQFF
clone_size: NA; v_call: TRBV10-3; cdr3_length: 16; j_call: TRBJ2-1; d_call: TRBD2; cdr3_nt: TGTGCCATCAGTGAGTCCTTGACTAGCAGAGTGAATGAGCAGTTCTTC; cdr3_aa: CAISESLTSRVNEQFF
clone_size: few; v_call: TRBV29-1; cdr3_length: 15; j_call: TRBJ2-3; d_call: TRBD2; cdr3_nt: TGCAGCGTTGAAGGACCTAGCGGGATCACAGATACGCAGTATTTT; cdr3_aa: CSVEGPSGITDTQYF
clone_size: NA; v_call: TRBV10-1; cdr3_length: 14; j_call: TRBJ2-2; d_call: TRBD1; cdr3_nt: TGCGCCAGCAGTCAAGACAGGGGGCCCGGGGAGCTGTTTTTT; cdr3_aa: CASSQDRGPGELFF
clone_size: NA; v_call: TRBV20-1; cdr3_length: 13; j_call: TRBJ1-1; d_call: NA; cdr3_nt: TGCAGTGCTACCCGAGGTCGGGACATTGAAGCTTTCTTT; cdr3_aa: CSATRGRDIEAFF
clone_size: few; v_call: TRBV6-2/TRBV6-3; cdr3_length: 12; j_call: TRBJ2-1; d_call: NA; cdr3_nt: TGTGCCAGCAGAGGACTGGACAATGAGCAGTTCTTC; cdr3_aa: CASRGLDNEQFF
clone_size: many; v_call: TRBV20-1; cdr3_length: 16; j_call: TRBJ2-5; d_call: TRBD2; cdr3_nt: TGCAGTGCTAGAGCCCCAACGGGGGGGCTGGTAGGGACCCAGTACTTC; cdr3_aa: CSARAPTGGLVGTQYF
clone_size: few; v_call: TRBV7-9; cdr3_length: 15; j_call: TRBJ2-7; d_call: TRBD1; cdr3_nt: TGTGCCAGCAGCTTAGCAGGACAGGGAACCTCCGAGCAGTACTTC; cdr3_aa: CASSLAGQGTSEQYF
clone_size: NA; v_call: TRBV12-3/TRBV12-4; cdr3_length: 14; j_call: TRBJ2-5; d_call: NA; cdr3_nt: TGTGCCAGCAGTCGACAGGTGACCGGCGAGACCCAGTACTTC; cdr3_aa: CASSRQVTGETQYF
clone_size: NA; v_call: TRBV5-1; cdr3_length: 15; j_call: TRBJ2-1; d_call: NA; cdr3_nt: TGCGCCAGCAGCTTGGCCGACAGGTTCAGGAATGAGCAGTTCTTC; cdr3_aa: CASSLADRFRNEQFF
clone_size: NA; v_call: TRBV11-2; cdr3_length: 14; j_call: TRBJ2-7; d_call: TRBD2; cdr3_nt: TGTGCCAGCAGCTTTTTCGCGGGGGACTACGAGCAGTACTTC; cdr3_aa: CASSFFAGDYEQYF
clone_size: NA; v_call: TRBV5-5; cdr3_length: 13; j_call: TRBJ1-6; d_call: NA; cdr3_nt: TGTGCCAGCAGCTACCCGGTTAATTCACCCCTCCACTTT; cdr3_aa: CASSYPVNSPLHF
clone_size: NA; v_call: TRBV3-1; cdr3_length: 14; j_call: TRBJ1-2; d_call: NA; cdr3_nt: TGTGCCAGCAGCCAAGTCTCCAGGGTTAGCGGCTACACCTTC; cdr3_aa: CASSQVSRVSGYTF
clone_size: few; v_call: TRBV7-9; cdr3_length: 16; j_call: TRBJ2-5; d_call: TRBD2; cdr3_nt: TGTGCCAGCAGACCTCCTAGCGGGGCGTACCAAGAGACCCAGTACTTC; cdr3_aa: CASRPPSGAYQETQYF
clone_size: NA; v_call: TRBV12-5; cdr3_length: 12; j_call: TRBJ1-1; d_call: NA; cdr3_nt: TGTGCTAGTGGTTTGGAGGAGACTGAAGCTTTCTTT; cdr3_aa: CASGLEETEAFF
clone_size: NA; v_call: TRBV3-1; cdr3_length: 16; j_call: TRBJ1-2; d_call: TRBD1; cdr3_nt: TGTGCCAGCAGCCAAGATGGGAGTACAGGGGCCTATGGCTACACCTTC; cdr3_aa: CASSQDGSTGAYGYTF
clone_size: NA; v_call: TRBV4-1; cdr3_length: 15; j_call: TRBJ1-2; d_call: TRBD1; cdr3_nt: TGCGCCAGCAGCCAAGAAGGGGGACAGCTCTATGGCTACACCTTC; cdr3_aa: CASSQEGGQLYGYTF
clone_size: NA; v_call: TRBV12-3/TRBV12-4; cdr3_length: 15; j_call: TRBJ2-1; d_call: TRBD2; cdr3_nt: TGTGCCAGCAGAACCGGGACTAGCACCAACAATGAGCAGTTCTTC; cdr3_aa: CASRTGTSTNNEQFF
clone_size: NA; v_call: TRBV11-2; cdr3_length: 14; j_call: TRBJ1-3; d_call: NA; cdr3_nt: TGTGCCAGCGAGCTCGGGGGGCTCGGAAACACCATATATTTT; cdr3_aa: CASELGGLGNTIYF